This TCR beta chain was observed in a study of OX40 agonist ivuxolimab in advanced cancers. V shed 3 bases, J shed 7 bases, and the junction held 32 bases outside the gene matches. The CDR3 has 24 amino acids. Germline loops: CDR1 PRHDT, CDR2 FYEKMQ (reference sequence). Method: immunoSEQ multiplex PCR; TCRdb's copy keeps in-frame clones and lacks some. Here the sample spans more than 95,000 clones, approximately 95% being singletons. Source: CD4+ or CD8+ T cells sorted from blood, taken in a trial of the OX40 agonist ivuxolimab. The chain is built from TRBV13 and TRBJ2-1; 11 nucleotides match TRBD2. The receptor's source is an adult with an advanced solid tumor such as melanoma, head and neck, liver or kidney cancer. CDR3 sequence (DNA): TGTGCCAGCAGCTTCTCCCGACTAGCGGGGAGCCATGCTTTCAGAGAATTTTGGGTTAATGAGCAGTTCTTC. As protein: CASSFSRLAGSHAFREFWVNEQFF.